This entry lists 10 T cell receptor beta chains sequenced from one sample in a study of control samples from healthy donors and cancer patients. Measured with immunoSEQ multiplex PCR; TCRdb has only the in-frame clones, and not every one. The sample lists approximately 170,000 clones; 90% were seen once. The sample comprised blood. Source of these receptors: a woman in her fifties or sixties in good health.

The rearrangement links TRBV21-1 to TRBJ2-7; the table's D call of TRBD2 was not tested on the DNA. TRBV21-1 corresponds to a pseudogene. This CDR3 region has 16 residues. The CDR3 is CASSKSPPAGRGEQYF. CDR3 in DNA: TGTGCCAGCAGCAAATCCCCTCCGGCGGGACGGGGGGAGCAGTACTTC.

The CDR3 spells CASSSRGGANTEAFF. As DNA, the CDR3 is TGTGCCAGCAGCTCTCGCGGGGGGGCGAATACTGAAGCTTTCTTT. This chain connects TRBV7-2 to TRBJ1-1; the D gene is possibly TRBD1 (6 bases). Germline CDR1 reads SGHTA; CDR2 reads FQGNSA. The length of the CDR3 is 15 residues. Trimming shortened V by 4 bases and J by 5 bases, and 17 bases separated the two germline ends.

This sequence joins TRBV5-1 and TRBJ1-1; maybe TRBD1 (5 bases). Germline V gene lookup returns CDR1 SGHRS and CDR2 YFSETQ. Trimming took off 2 bases at V and 4 bases at J, with 15 bases between the two ends. The CDR3 has 15 residues. CDR3 residues: CASSFEGSWGTEAFF. The CDR3 region has the DNA TGCGCCAGCAGCTTCGAGGGGTCCTGGGGCACTGAAGCTTTCTTT.

This chain connects TRBV5-1 to TRBJ2-5; no definite D call. CDR3 length: 13 amino acids. Looked up from germline, CDR1 is SGHRS and CDR2 is YFSETQ. V shed 0 bases and J shed 1 base, with 4 bases lying between them. CDR3 nucleotides: TGCGCCAGCAGCTTGGGACTCCAAGAGACCCAGTACTTC. It codes for CASSLGLQETQYF.

CDR3 protein: CASSLPDYEQYF. CDR3 in DNA: TGTGCCAGCAGCTTACCGGACTACGAGCAGTACTTC. V gene TRBV7-9 combines with J gene TRBJ2-7; no definite D call. V lost 2 bases, J lost 3 bases, and 5 bases lay in between. Per the germline V gene, CDR1 is SEHNR and CDR2 is FQNEAQ (reference sequence). CDR3 size: 12 residues.

The gene calls are TRBV27 and TRBJ2-2; D is unresolved. The CDR3 contains 14 residues. In germline, CDR1 is MNHEY, CDR2 SMNVEV (reference sequence). Trimming removed 2 bases from V and 4 bases from J, with 8 bases in between. The CDR3 reads CASSLGVITGELFF. The CDR3 region has the DNA TGTGCCAGCAGTTTAGGGGTAATCACCGGGGAGCTGTTTTTT.

The V and J genes are TRBV20-1 and TRBJ2-4; TRBD1 or TRBD2 may be the D gene (5 bases each). Trimming stripped 3 bases from V and 15 bases from J, with 15 bases between. The CDR3 sequence is 11 residues long. Germline V gene lookup returns CDR1 DFQATT and CDR2 SNEGSKA (reference sequence). CDR3 bases: TGCAGTGCTAGTTCGGGACCTAGAGGGTACTTC. It encodes CSASSGPRGYF.

The chain has TRBV5-4 and TRBJ2-2; 12 bases line up with TRBD2. V gave up 9 bases and J gave up 4 bases; unmatched junction bases: 16. Germline V gene data show CDR1 as SGHNT and CDR2 as YYREEE (reference sequence). The CDR3 covers 18 residues. The CDR3 sequence is CATSSGRAARGFTGELFF. In DNA form, the CDR3 reads TGTGCCACCTCTAGCGGGAGGGCAGCTAGAGGTTTCACCGGGGAGCTGTTTTTT.

The chain combines TRBV7-9 with TRBJ2-1; TRBD1 matches at 7 bases. V lost 4 bases and J lost 9; bases outside the gene matches: 3. The length of the CDR3 is 12 residues. Germline assignment: CDR1 SEHNR and CDR2 FQNEAQ (reference sequence). The CDR3 sequence: CASSSTGLEQFF. CDR3 in DNA: TGTGCCAGCAGCTCGACAGGGCTTGAGCAGTTCTTC.

This clone showed up just once. The CDR3 sequence: CATSDPGTNTEAFF. In nucleotides, the CDR3 is TGTGCCACCAGTGATCCCGGGACAAACACTGAAGCTTTCTTT. The chain recombines TRBV24-1 with TRBJ1-1, with TRBD1 as a possible D gene (6 bases). Trimming removed 3 bases from V and 2 bases from J, with 9 bases in between. Germline V gene data show CDR1 as KGHDR and CDR2 as SFDVKD. The CDR3 totals 14 residues.